This T cell receptor beta chain came from a study of control samples from healthy donors and cancer patients. Losses at the gene ends were 7 bases for V and 5 bases for J; bases not matched to a gene: 9. The CDR3 length is 15 residues. Germline V gene lookup returns CDR1 MNHEY and CDR2 SVGAGI. TCRdb's copy holds only in-frame clones and misses some; the assay was immunoSEQ multiplex PCR. The sample includes about 190,000 clones, around 90% of them seen just once. The specimen sequenced was blood. The V gene is TRBV6-5, the J gene TRBJ2-5, with 11 bases matching TRBD2. This clonotype was sampled from a young man in good health. CDR3 sequence: CASTSLAGGPETQYF. The CDR3 nucleotides read TGTGCCAGCACCAGCTTAGCGGGGGGGCCGGAGACCCAGTACTTC.